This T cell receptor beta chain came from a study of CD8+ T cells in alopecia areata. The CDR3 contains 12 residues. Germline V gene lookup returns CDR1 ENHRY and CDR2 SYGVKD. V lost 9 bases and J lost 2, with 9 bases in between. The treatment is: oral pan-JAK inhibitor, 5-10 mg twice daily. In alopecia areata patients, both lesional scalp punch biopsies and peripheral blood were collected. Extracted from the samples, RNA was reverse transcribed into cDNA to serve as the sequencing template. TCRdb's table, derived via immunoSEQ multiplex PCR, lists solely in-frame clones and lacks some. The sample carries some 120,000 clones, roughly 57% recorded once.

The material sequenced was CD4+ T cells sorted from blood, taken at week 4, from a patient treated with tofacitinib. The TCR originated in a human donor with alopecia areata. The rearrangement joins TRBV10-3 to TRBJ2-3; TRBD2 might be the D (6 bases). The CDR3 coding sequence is TGTGCCATAACGGGGGACACAGATACGCAGTATTTT. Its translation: CAITGDTDTQYF.